Shown below are 20 T cell receptor beta chains from a single sample sequenced in a study of OX40 agonist ivuxolimab in advanced cancers. The data were produced by immunoSEQ multiplex PCR, yet TCRdb's version contains in-frame clones alone and is incomplete. This table holds about 69,000 clones, 90% found once. The input for sequencing was CD4+ or CD8+ T cells sorted from blood, taken in a trial of the OX40 agonist ivuxolimab. These receptor sequences come from an adult with an advanced solid tumor such as melanoma, head and neck, liver or kidney cancer.

The gene calls are TRBV10-2 and TRBJ1-5; D gene unclear. The V end was cut by 6 bases, the J end by 1 base, with 10 bases between. Germline V gene data show CDR1 as WSHSY and CDR2 as SAAADI. The CDR3 sequence is 14 residues long. For the CDR3, the DNA is TGCGCCAGCAGGCAGGCCCTAAGCAATCAGCCCCAGCATTTT. Its translation: CASRQALSNQPQHF.

The chain recombines TRBV27 with TRBJ1-2; the D is unclear. The germline V gene has CDR1 MNHEY and CDR2 SMNVEV (reference sequence). The CDR3 is 14 amino acids. V lost 3 bases and J 6 bases, leaving 14 bases between the germline ends. The CDR3 DNA reads as TGTGCCAGCAGTTTGACGAGCGCGTTTAATGGCTACACCTTC. Residues: CASSLTSAFNGYTF.

The gene calls are TRBV11-2 and TRBJ2-5; perhaps TRBD2 as D (6 bases). The length of the CDR3 is 13 residues. Trimming removed 5 bases from V and 11 bases from J, with 18 bases in between. Germline values: CDR1 SGHAT, CDR2 FQNNGV. As DNA, the CDR3 is TGTGCCAGCAGCCCTCGGCCCCCGGGGGAGCAGTACTTC. The encoded protein is CASSPRPPGEQYF.

The V and J genes are TRBV15 and TRBJ1-3; D uncertain. The CDR3 is 17 residues long. Per the germline V gene, CDR1 is LNHNV and CDR2 is YYDKDF (reference sequence). V was trimmed by 0 bases and J by 0 bases, leaving 12 bases between them. The CDR3 DNA reads as TGTGCCACCAGCAGAGATGGGAGGCGGAGCTCTGGAAACACCATATATTTT. This encodes CATSRDGRRSSGNTIYF.

The chain joins TRBV19 to TRBJ2-1; D may be TRBD2 (5 bases). Trimming removed 7 bases from V and 12 bases from J, with 13 bases in between. CDR3 length: 11 amino acids. CDR1 is LNHDA, CDR2 SQIVND, per germline (reference sequence). CDR3 in amino acids: CASTQEDSQFF. The CDR3 DNA follows: TGTGCCAGTACTCAGGAGGACTCGCAGTTCTTC.

This rearrangement joins TRBV2 to TRBJ2-1; 16 bases agree with TRBD2. The CDR3 is made up of 17 amino acids. The junction had 7 bases not matched to a gene; V was cut back by 5 bases and J by 6 bases. The germline V gene encodes CDR1 SNHLY and CDR2 FYNNEI. CDR3 amino acids: CASSTGTSGRAGNEQFF. The CDR3 region has the DNA TGTGCCAGCAGTACTGGGACTAGCGGGAGGGCCGGCAATGAGCAGTTCTTC.

The V gene is TRBV7-2, the J gene TRBJ1-3, with D unclear. Germline V CDR1 and CDR2: SGHTA, FQGNSA. The CDR3 covers 12 residues. The germline V and J ends were trimmed by 5 bases and 4 bases, with 6 bases remaining between them. DNA of the CDR3: TGTGCCAGCAGCGTTAAAGGAAACACCATATATTTT. Translation gives CASSVKGNTIYF.

The V gene is TRBV11-2, the J gene TRBJ1-2; TRBD1 matches at 8 bases. V lost 3 bases, J lost 8 bases, and 8 bases stayed unmatched. The CDR3 extends over 14 amino acids. CDR1 is SGHAT and CDR2 is FQNNGV in the germline V gene. For the CDR3, the DNA is TGTGCCAGCAGCTTCCTCAGGGGGCGAGACGGCTACACCTTC. This encodes CASSFLRGRDGYTF. The complete variable domain, with remaining parts taken from reference TRBV11-2 and TRBJ1-2, reads EAGVAQSPRYKIIEKRQSVAFWCNPISGHATLYWYQQILGQGPKLLIQFQNNGVVDDSQLPKDRFSAERLKGVDSTLKIQPAKLEDSAVYLCASSFLRGRDGYTFGSGTRLTVV.

The V and J genes are TRBV19 and TRBJ2-1; tentative D call: TRBD2 (6 bases). Trimming took off 1 base at V and 3 bases at J, with 19 bases between the two ends. The CDR3 consists of 18 residues. Looked up from germline, CDR1 is LNHDA and CDR2 is SQIVND (reference sequence). The CDR3 loop reads CASSIALGGALSYNEQFF. In DNA form, the CDR3 reads TGTGCCAGTAGTATAGCCCTTGGAGGGGCCCTCAGCTACAATGAGCAGTTCTTC.

CDR3 loop: CASSLIGLTYEQYF. The CDR3 nucleotides read TGTGCCAGCAGCTTAATCGGCCTCACCTACGAGCAGTACTTC. V is TRBV13 and J is TRBJ2-7; D remains ambiguous. This CDR3 comprises 14 residues. Germline values: CDR1 PRHDT, CDR2 FYEKMQ (reference sequence). V was pared by 2 bases and J by 2 bases, with 10 bases between.

CDR3 protein: CASSGEHTGELFF. The CDR3 bases are TGTGCCAGCAGTGGGGAACACACCGGGGAGCTGTTTTTT. The gene calls are TRBV2 and TRBJ2-2; D unresolved. Trimming left V 4 bases short and J 3 bases short, with 6 bases between. This CDR3 has 13 amino acids. CDR1 is SNHLY, CDR2 FYNNEI, per germline.

The V gene is TRBV5-1, the J gene TRBJ2-5; 11 nucleotides match TRBD1. Germline CDR1 is SGHRS and CDR2 is YFSETQ. The V gene end was trimmed by 7 bases and the J gene end by 4 bases; junction bases not matched to a gene: 9. This CDR3 is built from 15 residues. The CDR3 reads CASVVGTGGRETQYF. CDR3 bases: TGCGCCAGCGTTGTAGGGACAGGGGGTCGAGAGACCCAGTACTTC.

This clone occurred once. The rearrangement joins TRBV6-1 to TRBJ2-7; possibly TRBD1 for D (5 bases). CDR1 and CDR2 (germline): MNHNS, SASEGT. The CDR3 runs to 12 residues. Trimming pared 5 bases from V and 6 bases from J, leaving 11 bases between. DNA for the CDR3: TGTGCCAGCAGTTCACAGGATTTCGAGCAGTACTTC. Amino acids: CASSSQDFEQYF.

The V gene is TRBV25-1, the J gene TRBJ1-1; possibly TRBD1 for D (6 bases). Germline CDR1 MGHDK, CDR2 SYGVNS. The CDR3 length is 16 residues. V was trimmed by 4 bases and J by 1 base, leaving 16 bases between them. The CDR3 region has the DNA TGTGCCAGCAGTGCCAGGGGAGGGCCGAGGAACACTGAAGCTTTCTTT. Translation: CASSARGGPRNTEAFF.

J is TRBJ2-7 and V is TRBV10-3; TRBD2 matches 7 bases. The CDR3 loop spans 15 amino acids. The junction had 8 bases not matched to a gene; V was cut back by 0 bases and J by 6 bases. Per germline, CDR1 ENHRY and CDR2 SYGVKD. The CDR3 protein is CAISESRGRIPEQYF. CDR3 DNA sequence: TGTGCCATCAGTGAGTCGCGCGGGAGAATCCCCGAGCAGTACTTC.

CDR3 protein: CASSLDIAGYNEQFF. The CDR3 DNA is TGCGCCAGCAGCTTGGATATAGCGGGTTACAATGAGCAGTTCTTC. V gene TRBV5-1 combines with J gene TRBJ2-1, with TRBD2 identical over 7 bases. This CDR3 has 15 residues. After removal of 0 bases from V and 4 bases from J, the junction contained 4 bases not matched to a gene. CDR1 is SGHRS and CDR2 is YFSETQ in the germline V gene.

The chain carries TRBV6-5 and TRBJ1-6, with D unclear. Trimming left V 9 bases short and J 8 bases short, with 11 bases between. CDR1 MNHEY and CDR2 SVGAGI come from the germline V gene. The CDR3 runs to 12 residues. CDR3 sequence reads: CASSDGYSPLHF. The CDR3, as DNA: TGTGCCAGTTCAGACGGGTATTCACCCCTCCACTTT.

The rearrangement joins TRBV19 to TRBJ2-1; D uncertain. The germline CDR1 and CDR2 sequences are LNHDA and SQIVND (reference sequence). Deletions cut 1 base from V and 5 bases from J, with 15 bases between. The CDR3 loop spans 16 amino acids. CDR3 amino acids: CASSIVVNPANNEQFF. The CDR3 bases are TGTGCCAGTAGTATAGTTGTTAATCCCGCGAACAATGAGCAGTTCTTC.

This clone came up once. The chain links TRBV15 to TRBJ2-7; D possibly matches TRBD1 or TRBD2 (6 bases each). The CDR3 is 16 amino acids. V lost 1 base, J lost 2 bases, and 15 bases lay in between. The V gene's germline CDR1 is LNHNV and CDR2 YYDKDF (reference sequence). The CDR3 coding sequence is TGTGCCACCAGCAGAGGGGGGGCGGGTGCCCCCTACGAGCAGTACTTC. It codes for CATSRGGAGAPYEQYF.

J is TRBJ2-5 and V is TRBV21-1. TRBV21-1 is designated a pseudogene. This CDR3 comprises 15 residues. The CDR3 reads CASSKAGREATQQYF. The CDR3 DNA reads TGTGCCAGCAGCAAAGCCGGAAGGGAAGCTACGCAGCAGTACTTC.